The clone carrying this T cell receptor (beta chain) was found many times. The antigen remains undetermined. TCRdb analysed the RACE reads with MiXCR anew, one entry per CDR3 protein. The table lists about 350,000 distinct CDR3 sequences, about 5% of them singletons. The data stem from a study of human T cells and chemical hapten exposure. Whole-study context: Each patch test put 0.01% DPC on the upper back, and results were read at 6 days. Notes on the study in general: Expanded TCR sets contained significantly more large CDR3 similarity clusters than controls. After DPC sensitization, TCRs above 1 in 1000 frequency showed no change.

As for time point: pre-sensitization, week 0. Specified treatment: therapeutic diphenylcyclopropenone sensitization with weekly scalp DPC. Donors were 18 to 70-year-old alopecia patients suitable for DPC. V dropped 5 bases and J dropped 8; count of bases not matched to a gene: 11. This CDR3 has 16 residues. Looked up from germline, CDR1 is SEHNR and CDR2 is FQNEAQ (reference sequence). The sequence came from a woman aged 18-29 years with alopecia areata. Some clones in this sample may be carry-over from other donors' samples. This chain links TRBV7-9 with TRBJ1-6; 8 bases align to TRBD1. This sample comprised whole blood, obtained in connection with sensitization to the hapten diphenylcyclopropenone (DPC). CDR3 sequence reads: CASSPTRTGPDSPLHF. CDR3 in DNA: TGTGCCAGCAGCCCGACCAGGACAGGGCCGGATTCACCCCTCCACTTT. Combining the CDR3 with reference TRBV7-9 and TRBJ1-6 gives the whole variable domain DTGVSQNPRHKITKRGQNVTFRCDPISEHNRLYWYRQTLGQGPEFLTYFQNEAQLEKSRLLSDRFSAERPKGSFSTLEIQRTEQGDSAMYLCASSPTRTGPDSPLHFGNGTRLTVT.